A selection of T cell receptor beta chains follows, all from one sample in a study of technical replicates of blood from a handful of donors. Sequencing used immunoSEQ multiplex PCR; TCRdb keeps in-frame clones, though not all of them. The table includes about 56,000 clones, around 95% detected once. The sample taken for sequencing was PBMCs. The receptor set was obtained from a human donor in good health. Some clones in this sample may be carry-over from other donors' samples. Both conserved end residues are part of each CDR3. A D gene is named only where the DNA matches it firmly. Where a row states a size, it is once, few, many or the class of an expanded clone; other rows omit it.

d_gene,j_gene,abundance,v_gene,CDR3nt,CDR3aa
TRBD2,TRBJ2-7,NA,TRBV30,TGTGCCTGTTACCCGGGACTAGCGGGGAGCTCCTACGAGCAGTACTTC,CACYPGLAGSSYEQYF
TRBD1,TRBJ1-1,NA,TRBV7-6,TGTGCCAGCAGCTCCTACAGGGGTCCGAACACTGAAGCTTTCTTT,CASSSYRGPNTEAFF
NA,TRBJ1-1,NA,TRBV10-3,TGTGCCATCAGTGAGTCTATCACTGAAGCTTTCTTT,CAISESITEAFF
NA,TRBJ1-6,NA,TRBV14,TGTGCCAGCAGCCCCGACCGGGGGGGCCCCCTCCACTTT,CASSPDRGGPLHF
NA,TRBJ2-1,NA,TRBV7-8,TGTGCCAGCAGCCCGACGTATGGGGCCAGTGAGCAGTTCTTC,CASSPTYGASEQFF
TRBD2,TRBJ2-1,NA,TRBV4-2,TGTGCCAGCACCAAGGAATGGTCAACTAGCGGGAGCTCCTACAATGAGCAGTTCTTC,CASTKEWSTSGSSYNEQFF
TRBD2,TRBJ2-1,NA,TRBV7-8,TGTGCCAGCGGGCTAGCGGGATACAATGAGCAGTTCTTC,CASGLAGYNEQFF
NA,TRBJ2-7,NA,TRBV27,TGTGCCAGCAGTACAGGGCTCTCCTACGAGCAGTACTTC,CASSTGLSYEQYF
TRBD2,TRBJ2-3,NA,TRBV19,TGTGCCAGTAGGCTAGCGGGAGGGCCGAGGACAGATACGCAGTATTTT,CASRLAGGPRTDTQYF
NA,TRBJ2-7,NA,TRBV19,TGTGCCAGTAGTATTTCCCCTAGCATCGGTTACGAGCAGTACTTC,CASSISPSIGYEQYF
TRBD2,TRBJ2-1,NA,TRBV18,TGTGCCAGCTCACCACGGTGGGACGGGGGGTCCTTATTTGATGAGCAGTTCTTC,CASSPRWDGGSLFDEQFF
NA,TRBJ1-1,NA,TRBV21-1,TGTGCCAGCAGCAAAAGAGGTCGGGGGGCGGGTACTGAAGCTTTCTTT,CASSKRGRGAGTEAFF
NA,TRBJ1-1,NA,TRBV6-5,TGTGCCAGCAGTACGACTTGGTATCGCACTGAAGCTTTCTTT,CASSTTWYRTEAFF
NA,TRBJ2-7,NA,TRBV29-1,TGCAGCGTTGGGGGGGGCGGGACTTGGTACGAGCAGTACTTC,CSVGGGGTWYEQYF
NA,TRBJ1-5,NA,TRBV29-1,TGCAGCGTGGGGACAACCCGTCAGCCCCAGCATTTT,CSVGTTRQPQHF
NA,TRBJ2-7,NA,TRBV30,TGTGCCTGGAGTCTATCGGGCGAGCAGTACTTC,CAWSLSGEQYF
TRBD2,TRBJ2-7,NA,TRBV7-9,TGTGCCAGCAGCTCCCGAGGAGCGGGGATTGAAGAGCAGTACTTC,CASSSRGAGIEEQYF
NA,TRBJ2-5,NA,TRBV7-6,TGTGCCAGCAGCTCCGTTGGGGGCAGAGGAGAGACCCAGTACTTC,CASSSVGGRGETQYF
NA,TRBJ2-7,NA,TRBV6-1,TGTGCCAGCGACCGACAGCTTTCCTACGAGCAGTACTTC,CASDRQLSYEQYF
TRBD2,TRBJ2-2,NA,TRBV7-9,TGTGCCAGCAGCTTAGTCGAGAAGCGGGGCACCGGGGAGCTGTTTTTT,CASSLVEKRGTGELFF
TRBD2,TRBJ2-3,NA,TRBV7-8,TGTGCCAGCAGCGGGACTAGCGGGAGTGCAGATACGCAGTATTTT,CASSGTSGSADTQYF
TRBD2,TRBJ2-3,NA,TRBV29-1,TGCAGCGGGCATTCTAGCGGGGGCGATACGCAGTATTTT,CSGHSSGGDTQYF
NA,TRBJ1-5,NA,TRBV27,TGTGCCAGCAGCAGAGCACAGGGTCCCCTCAATAGCAATCAGCCCCAGCATTTT,CASSRAQGPLNSNQPQHF
TRBD2,TRBJ2-2,NA,TRBV19,TGTGCCAGTAGTGTTACTAGCGGGGGGGCCGGGGCCGGGGAGCTGTTTTTT,CASSVTSGGAGAGELFF
NA,TRBJ1-1,NA,TRBV4-1,TGCGCCGCCAGCATTACCACAATGACAGGCACTGAAGCTTTCTTT,CAASITTMTGTEAFF
NA,TRBJ2-2,once,TRBV5-1,TGCGCCAGCAGCCGCGCCAGCGTCTCGAACACCGGGGAGCTGTTTTTT,CASSRASVSNTGELFF
TRBD2,TRBJ2-3,NA,TRBV7-9,TGTGCCAGCAGCTTTAGACTAGCGGGAGTTATTAGCACAGATACGCAGTATTTT,CASSFRLAGVISTDTQYF
NA,TRBJ2-3,NA,TRBV11-2,TGTGCCAGCAGACGTTTAGCGGAACCGAGCACAGATACGCAGTATTTT,CASRRLAEPSTDTQYF
NA,TRBJ1-1,NA,TRBV14,TGTGCCAGCAGCCAATGGCGGGGTTGGGACACTGAAGCTTTCTTT,CASSQWRGWDTEAFF
TRBD2,TRBJ2-7,NA,TRBV2,TGTGCCAGCAATCGGGGGGGACTGGACGAGCAGTACTTC,CASNRGGLDEQYF
TRBD1,TRBJ1-5,NA,TRBV7-9,TGTGCCAGCACCCAGACAGGGGGCACTCAGCCCCAGCATTTT,CASTQTGGTQPQHF
TRBD2,TRBJ2-5,NA,TRBV9,TGTGCCAGCAGCGTAGTGGGGCGGGGGGCGACCCAGTACTTC,CASSVVGRGATQYF
TRBD1,TRBJ2-7,NA,TRBV5-8,TGTGCCAGCAGCTTGGGGACAGGCGGTACCTACGAGCAGTACTTC,CASSLGTGGTYEQYF
TRBD1,TRBJ1-1,NA,TRBV7-2,TGTGCCAGCACCGTAGCCGGGACAGGGTTCACTGAAGCTTTCTTT,CASTVAGTGFTEAFF
TRBD1,TRBJ2-3,NA,TRBV6-5,TGTGCCAGCAGTTACTTGGGACAGGGCCCTAGAGATACGCAGTATTTT,CASSYLGQGPRDTQYF
NA,TRBJ2-3,NA,TRBV7-7,TGTGCCAGCAGCTTAGACCGGAGCACAGATACGCAGTATTTT,CASSLDRSTDTQYF
NA,TRBJ2-1,NA,TRBV6-6,TGTGCCAGCAGTTTAGGACTGGTCGGGGACAATGAGCAGTTCTTC,CASSLGLVGDNEQFF
TRBD1,TRBJ2-5,NA,TRBV6-5,TGTGCCAGCAGTCGACAGGGGACGGAGACCCAGTACTTC,CASSRQGTETQYF
TRBD1,TRBJ2-7,NA,TRBV27,TGTGCCAGCAGTCTGACAGGGTCGTACGAGCAGTACTTC,CASSLTGSYEQYF
NA,TRBJ2-5,NA,TRBV4-1,TGCGCCAGCAGCCAGAGCCATGGGGGCCCTGAGACCCAGTACTTC,CASSQSHGGPETQYF
NA,TRBJ2-7,NA,TRBV11-1,TGTGCCAGCAGCTTTGGGCTAGGGGGCTACGAGCAGTACTTC,CASSFGLGGYEQYF
NA,TRBJ2-1,NA,TRBV4-2,TGTGCCAGCAGCCAAGGGGACAAGGTATACAATGAGCAGTTCTTC,CASSQGDKVYNEQFF
NA,TRBJ2-5,NA,TRBV10-1,TGCGCCAGCGGCCGGGTTCGCCCCCTCCAAGAGACCCAGTACTTC,CASGRVRPLQETQYF
NA,TRBJ1-3,NA,TRBV5-1,TGCGCCAGCAGCCACTCCGGGAACTCTGGAAACACCATATATTTT,CASSHSGNSGNTIYF
NA,TRBJ1-2,NA,TRBV30,TGTGCCTGGAGTGTCGGGCGGACAGACGGCTACACCTTC,CAWSVGRTDGYTF
NA,TRBJ2-7,once,TRBV12-5,TGTGCTAGTGGCCCAGGGGGGTACGAGCAGTACTTC,CASGPGGYEQYF
NA,TRBJ2-5,NA,TRBV5-1,TGCGCCAGCAGCTTGGAAGCTCTCCAAACTGGGACCCAGTACTTC,CASSLEALQTGTQYF
TRBD1,TRBJ1-5,NA,TRBV2,TGTGCCAGCAGCCCGACAGGGGGCAGTCAGCCCCAGCATTTT,CASSPTGGSQPQHF
NA,TRBJ1-6,NA,TRBV7-9,TGTGCCAGCAGCCCCCTAGGGGGTTTCGGTTCACCCCTCCACTTT,CASSPLGGFGSPLHF
TRBD2,TRBJ2-1,NA,TRBV11-2,TGTGCCAGCAGCTCGCAGACTAGCAAGTTCTTC,CASSSQTSKFF
TRBD2,TRBJ2-1,NA,TRBV12-5,TGTGCTAGTGGGGGGACTAGCGATTACAATGAGCAGTTCTTC,CASGGTSDYNEQFF
NA,TRBJ2-7,NA,TRBV6-1,TGTGCCAGCAGTGAAGCCCAGGGGGAGGCCGGCGGGGAGCAGTACTTC,CASSEAQGEAGGEQYF
NA,TRBJ1-2,once,TRBV10-3,TGTGCCATCAGTGATACAGGGTCTGGCTACACCTTC,CAISDTGSGYTF
NA,TRBJ1-2,NA,TRBV21-1,TGTGCCAGCAGCAAAGTGGAACGCGCGAGGTATGGCTACACCTTC,CASSKVERARYGYTF
NA,TRBJ1-3,once,TRBV5-1,TGCGCCAGCAGCACCGGGGGGTCTGGAAACACCATATATTTT,CASSTGGSGNTIYF
NA,TRBJ2-7,medium-sized,TRBV28,TGTGCCTGGGGGAGGACCTACGAGCAGTACTTC,CAWGRTYEQYF
NA,TRBJ1-3,NA,TRBV29-1,TGCAGCGTTGATAGGGGTGGAAACACCATATATTTT,CSVDRGGNTIYF